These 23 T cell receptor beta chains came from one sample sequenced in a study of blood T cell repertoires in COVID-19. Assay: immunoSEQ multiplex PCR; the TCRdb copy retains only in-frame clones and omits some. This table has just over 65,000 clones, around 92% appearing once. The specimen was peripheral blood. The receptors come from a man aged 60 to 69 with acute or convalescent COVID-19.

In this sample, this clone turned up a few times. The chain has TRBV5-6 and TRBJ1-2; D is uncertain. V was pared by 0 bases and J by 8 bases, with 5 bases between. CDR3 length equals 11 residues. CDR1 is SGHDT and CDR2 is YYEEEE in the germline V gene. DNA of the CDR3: TGTGCCAGCAGCTTGGCGTCGGGCTACACCTTC. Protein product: CASSLASGYTF.

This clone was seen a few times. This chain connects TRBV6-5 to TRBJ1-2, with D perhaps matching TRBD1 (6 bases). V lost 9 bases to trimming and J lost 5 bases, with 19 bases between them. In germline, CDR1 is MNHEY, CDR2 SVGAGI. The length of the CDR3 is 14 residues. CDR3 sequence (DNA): TGTGCCAGTCGGGTACCCGGGACACCGTATGGCTACACCTTC. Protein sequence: CASRVPGTPYGYTF.

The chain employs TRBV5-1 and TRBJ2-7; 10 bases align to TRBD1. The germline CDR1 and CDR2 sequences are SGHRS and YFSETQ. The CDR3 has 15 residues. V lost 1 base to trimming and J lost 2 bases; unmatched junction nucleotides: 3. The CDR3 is CASSLRTGGTYEQYF. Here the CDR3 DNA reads TGCGCCAGCAGCTTGAGGACAGGGGGAACCTACGAGCAGTACTTC.

The chain's CDR3 is CASSLRQKAEKLFF. For the CDR3, the DNA is TGTGCCAGCAGTTTAAGACAGAAAGCTGAAAAACTGTTTTTT. The V and J genes are TRBV6-5 and TRBJ1-4, with a possible D match to TRBD1 (5 bases). The length of the CDR3 is 14 residues. The germline gives CDR1 MNHEY, CDR2 SVGAGI. The V gene lost 4 bases and the J gene lost 7 bases, with 13 bases spanning the gap.

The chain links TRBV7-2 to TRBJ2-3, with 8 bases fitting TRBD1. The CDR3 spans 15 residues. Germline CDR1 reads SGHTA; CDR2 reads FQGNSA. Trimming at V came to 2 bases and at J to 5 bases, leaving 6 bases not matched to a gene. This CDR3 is CASSLRGRGRDTQYF. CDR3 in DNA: TGTGCCAGCAGCTTACGGGGCAGGGGGCGAGATACGCAGTATTTT.

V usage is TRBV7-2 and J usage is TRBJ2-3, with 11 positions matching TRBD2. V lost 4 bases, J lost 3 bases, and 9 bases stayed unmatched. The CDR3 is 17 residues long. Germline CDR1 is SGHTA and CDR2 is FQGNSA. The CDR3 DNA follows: TGTGCCAGCAGCTCTCGATTAGCGGGGGGGCCAACAGATACGCAGTATTTT. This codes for CASSSRLAGGPTDTQYF.

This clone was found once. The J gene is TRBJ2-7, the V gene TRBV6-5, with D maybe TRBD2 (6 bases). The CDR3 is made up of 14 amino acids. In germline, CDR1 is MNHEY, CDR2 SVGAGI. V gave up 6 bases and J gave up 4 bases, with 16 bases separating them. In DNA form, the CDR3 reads TGTGCCAGCAGGAAGGGGAGGCTGTTTTACGAGCAGTACTTC. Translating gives CASRKGRLFYEQYF.

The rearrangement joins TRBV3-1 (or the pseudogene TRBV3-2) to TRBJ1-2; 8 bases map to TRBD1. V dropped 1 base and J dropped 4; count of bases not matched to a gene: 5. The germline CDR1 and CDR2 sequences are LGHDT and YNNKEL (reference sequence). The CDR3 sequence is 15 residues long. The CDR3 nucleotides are TGTGCCAGCAGCCAAGGCCAGGGGGCCGGCTATGGCTACACCTTC. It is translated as CASSQGQGAGYGYTF.

As DNA, the CDR3 is TGTGCCAGCAGTTACTCCAGGTTTCTAGGCTACACCTTC. Translated, it gives CASSYSRFLGYTF. The chain links TRBV6-6 to TRBJ1-2; D uncertain. There are 13 residues in the CDR3. Germline assignment: CDR1 MNHNY and CDR2 SVGAGI (reference sequence). Deletions cut 0 bases from V and 8 bases from J, with 10 bases between.

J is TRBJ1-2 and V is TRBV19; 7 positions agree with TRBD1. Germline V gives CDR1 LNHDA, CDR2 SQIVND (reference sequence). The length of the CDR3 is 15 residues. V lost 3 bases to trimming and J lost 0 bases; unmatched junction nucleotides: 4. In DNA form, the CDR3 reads TGTGCCAGTAGTATTAGGGGACAGACTAACTATGGCTACACCTTC. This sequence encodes CASSIRGQTNYGYTF.

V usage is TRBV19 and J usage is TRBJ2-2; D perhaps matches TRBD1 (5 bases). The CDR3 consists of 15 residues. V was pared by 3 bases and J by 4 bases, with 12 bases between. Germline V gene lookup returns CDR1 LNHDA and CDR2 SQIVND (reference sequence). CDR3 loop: CASSIRQGITGELFF. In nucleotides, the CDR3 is TGTGCCAGTAGTATTCGCCAGGGAATCACCGGGGAGCTGTTTTTT.

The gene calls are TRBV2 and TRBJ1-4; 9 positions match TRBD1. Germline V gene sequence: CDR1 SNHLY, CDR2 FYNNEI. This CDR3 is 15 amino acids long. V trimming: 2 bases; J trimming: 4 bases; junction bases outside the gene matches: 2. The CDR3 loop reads CASSEWDRDNEKLFF. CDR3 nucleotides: TGTGCCAGCAGTGAATGGGACAGGGATAATGAAAAACTGTTTTTT.

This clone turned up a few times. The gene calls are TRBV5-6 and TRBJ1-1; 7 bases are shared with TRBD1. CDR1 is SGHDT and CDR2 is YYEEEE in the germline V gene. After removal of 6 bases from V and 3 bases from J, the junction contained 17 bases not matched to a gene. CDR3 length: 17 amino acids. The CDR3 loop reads CASNDNPTGTAYTEAFF. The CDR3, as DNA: TGTGCCAGCAACGATAACCCAACCGGGACAGCTTACACTGAAGCTTTCTTT.

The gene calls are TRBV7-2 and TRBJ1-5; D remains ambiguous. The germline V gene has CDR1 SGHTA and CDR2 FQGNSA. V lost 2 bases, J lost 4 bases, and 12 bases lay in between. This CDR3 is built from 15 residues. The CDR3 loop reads CASSLLNGMNQPQHF. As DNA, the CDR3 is TGTGCCAGCAGCTTACTAAACGGGATGAATCAGCCCCAGCATTTT.

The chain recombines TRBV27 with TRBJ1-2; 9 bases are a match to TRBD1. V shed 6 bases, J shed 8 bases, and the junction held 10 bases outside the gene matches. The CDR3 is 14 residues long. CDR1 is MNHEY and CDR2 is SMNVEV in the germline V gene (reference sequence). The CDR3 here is CASSAVQGAQGYTF. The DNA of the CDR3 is TGTGCCAGCAGCGCTGTACAGGGGGCGCAGGGCTACACCTTC.

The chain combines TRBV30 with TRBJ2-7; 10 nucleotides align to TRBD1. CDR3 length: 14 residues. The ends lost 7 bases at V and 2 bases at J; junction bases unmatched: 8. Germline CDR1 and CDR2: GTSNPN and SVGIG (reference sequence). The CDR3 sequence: CAYSRDRGPYEQYF. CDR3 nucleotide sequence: TGTGCCTACTCCCGGGACAGGGGACCCTACGAGCAGTACTTC.

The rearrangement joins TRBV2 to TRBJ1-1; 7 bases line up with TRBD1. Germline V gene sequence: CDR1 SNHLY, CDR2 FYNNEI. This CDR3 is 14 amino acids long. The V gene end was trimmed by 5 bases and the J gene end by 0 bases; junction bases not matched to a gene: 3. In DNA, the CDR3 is TGTGCCAGCAGTAACAGGGGACTGAACACTGAAGCTTTCTTT. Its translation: CASSNRGLNTEAFF.

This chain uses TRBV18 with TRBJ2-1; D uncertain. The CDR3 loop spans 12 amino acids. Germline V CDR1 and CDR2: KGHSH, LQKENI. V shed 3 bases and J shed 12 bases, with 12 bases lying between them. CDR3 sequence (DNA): TGTGCCAGCTCACCTCCGGGTCCCGCGCAGTTCTTC. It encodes CASSPPGPAQFF.

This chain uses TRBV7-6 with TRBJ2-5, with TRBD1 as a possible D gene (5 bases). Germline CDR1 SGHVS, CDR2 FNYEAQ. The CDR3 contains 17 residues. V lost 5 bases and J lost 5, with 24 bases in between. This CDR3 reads CASSPGDRWLRIETQYF. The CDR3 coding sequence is TGTGCCAGCAGCCCCGGTGACAGATGGCTGAGAATTGAGACCCAGTACTTC.

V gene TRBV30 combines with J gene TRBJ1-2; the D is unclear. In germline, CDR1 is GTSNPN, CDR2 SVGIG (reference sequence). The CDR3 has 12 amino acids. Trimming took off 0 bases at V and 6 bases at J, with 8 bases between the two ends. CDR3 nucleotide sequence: TGTGCCTGGAGTGTACCTTACAATGGCTACACCTTC. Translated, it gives CAWSVPYNGYTF.

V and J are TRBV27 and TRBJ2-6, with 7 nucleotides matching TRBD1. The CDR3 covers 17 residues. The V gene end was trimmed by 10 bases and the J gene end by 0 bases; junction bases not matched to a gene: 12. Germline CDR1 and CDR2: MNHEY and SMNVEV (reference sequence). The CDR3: CATPPWGQPSGANVLTF. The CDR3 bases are TGTGCCACCCCTCCCTGGGGACAGCCCTCTGGGGCCAACGTCCTGACTTTC.

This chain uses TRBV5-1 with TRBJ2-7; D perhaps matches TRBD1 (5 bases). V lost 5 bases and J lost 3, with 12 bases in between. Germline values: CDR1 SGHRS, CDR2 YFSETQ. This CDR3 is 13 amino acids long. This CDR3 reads CASRATENYEQYF. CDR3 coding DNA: TGCGCCAGCAGAGCGACAGAGAACTACGAGCAGTACTTC.

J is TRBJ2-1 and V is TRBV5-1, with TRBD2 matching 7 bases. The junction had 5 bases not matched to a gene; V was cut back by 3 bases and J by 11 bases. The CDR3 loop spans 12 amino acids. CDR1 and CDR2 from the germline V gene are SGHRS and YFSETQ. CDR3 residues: CASSSKAGQQFF. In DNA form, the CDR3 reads TGCGCCAGCAGCTCGAAAGCGGGACAGCAGTTCTTC.